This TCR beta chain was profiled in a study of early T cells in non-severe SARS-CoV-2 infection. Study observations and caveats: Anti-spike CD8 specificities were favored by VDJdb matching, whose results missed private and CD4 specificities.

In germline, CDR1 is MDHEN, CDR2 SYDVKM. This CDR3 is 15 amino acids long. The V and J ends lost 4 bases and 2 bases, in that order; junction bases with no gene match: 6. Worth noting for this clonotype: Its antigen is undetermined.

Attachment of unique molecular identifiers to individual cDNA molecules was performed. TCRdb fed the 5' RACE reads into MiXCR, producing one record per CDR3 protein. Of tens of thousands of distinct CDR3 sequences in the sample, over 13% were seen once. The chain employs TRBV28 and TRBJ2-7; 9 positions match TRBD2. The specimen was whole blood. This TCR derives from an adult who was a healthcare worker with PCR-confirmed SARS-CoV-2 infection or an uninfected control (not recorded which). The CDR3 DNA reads TGTGCCAGCAGTTCTCGACTAGCGGACGCCTACGAGCAGTACTTC. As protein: CASSSRLADAYEQYF.